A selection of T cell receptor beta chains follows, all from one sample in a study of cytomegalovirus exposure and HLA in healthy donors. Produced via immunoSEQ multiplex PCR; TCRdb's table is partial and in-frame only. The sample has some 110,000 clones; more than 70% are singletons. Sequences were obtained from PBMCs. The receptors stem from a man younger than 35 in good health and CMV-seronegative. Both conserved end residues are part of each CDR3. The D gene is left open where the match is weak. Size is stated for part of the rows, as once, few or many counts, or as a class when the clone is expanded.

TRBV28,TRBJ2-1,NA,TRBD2,TGTGCCAGCAGTCTAGCGGGAGTGCGTGAGCAGTTCTTC,CASSLAGVREQFF
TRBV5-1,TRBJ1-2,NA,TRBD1,TGCGCCAGCAGCTGCCGGGACAGAGAATTTTATAGCAGGGGCTACACCTTC,CASSCRDREFYSRGYTF
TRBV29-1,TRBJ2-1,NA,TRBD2,TGCAGCGTTGAAGTATTCGGTCCATCTAGCGGAATTAACAATGAGCAGTTCTTC,CSVEVFGPSSGINNEQFF
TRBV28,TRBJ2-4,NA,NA,TGTGCCAGCAGTTTATATCGCGTAGCCAAAAACATTCAGTACTTC,CASSLYRVAKNIQYF
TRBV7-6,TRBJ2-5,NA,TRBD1,TGTGCCAGCAGCTTAGAGGGACAGGTGATCCAAGAGACCCAGTACTTC,CASSLEGQVIQETQYF
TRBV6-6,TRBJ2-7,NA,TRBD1,TGTGCCATCTCGAGGGGACAGGGGATTATTCTAGGCGAGCAGTACTTC,CAISRGQGIILGEQYF
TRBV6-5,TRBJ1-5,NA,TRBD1,TGTGCCAGCGATTTCAGGACAGGGGCCGGGGCCCAGCATTTT,CASDFRTGAGAQHF
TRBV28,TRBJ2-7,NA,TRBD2,TGTGCCAGCAGTACCCTGGGACTAGCTGGAGCCTCGAGCTACGAGCAGTACTTC,CASSTLGLAGASSYEQYF
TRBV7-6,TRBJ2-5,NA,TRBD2,TGTGCCAGCAGGAATGCCGGACGAGCGGGGGCTAGCGAGGAGACCCAGTACTTC,CASRNAGRAGASEETQYF
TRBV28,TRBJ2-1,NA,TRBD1,TGTGCCAGCATCAAGGGGGCGTCATACAATGAGCAGTTCTTC,CASIKGASYNEQFF
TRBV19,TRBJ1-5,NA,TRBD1,TGTGCCAGTAGTATAGTTAGGACAGGGAATCAGCCCCAGCATTTT,CASSIVRTGNQPQHF
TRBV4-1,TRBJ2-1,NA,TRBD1,TGCGCCAGCAGCCAGACAGGGGTCTACAATGAGCAGTTCTTC,CASSQTGVYNEQFF
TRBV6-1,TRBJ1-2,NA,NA,TGTGCCAGCAGAAGACAGGTGAACTATGGCTACACCTTC,CASRRQVNYGYTF
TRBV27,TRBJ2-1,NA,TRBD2,TGTGCCAGCAGTTTGGGGACCGGGACTAGTTTAAATGAGCAGTTCTTC,CASSLGTGTSLNEQFF
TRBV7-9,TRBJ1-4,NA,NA,TGTGCCAGCAGCTTAGGTACCCCGAGTATTAATGAAAAACTGTTTTTT,CASSLGTPSINEKLFF
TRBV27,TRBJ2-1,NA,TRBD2,TGTGCCAGCATACCTTATAGCGGGGGGGCCACTGAGCAGTTCTTC,CASIPYSGGATEQFF
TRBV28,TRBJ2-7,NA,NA,TGTGCCAGCAGTTTGCGGCAGGGTGCGTACGAGCAGTACTTC,CASSLRQGAYEQYF
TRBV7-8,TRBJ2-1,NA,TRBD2,TGTGCCAGCAGCCGACCCCGACTAGCGGGAACGGGTGAGCAGTTCTTC,CASSRPRLAGTGEQFF
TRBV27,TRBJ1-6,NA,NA,TGTGCCAGCAGTTTATGGACAGTAAGGGATTCACCCCTCCACTTT,CASSLWTVRDSPLHF
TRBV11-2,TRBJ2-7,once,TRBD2,TGTGCCAGCAGCGCCCGCGGGGGGGCCGGTTCGGAGCAGTACTTC,CASSARGGAGSEQYF
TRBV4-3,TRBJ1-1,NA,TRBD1,TGCGCCAGCAGCCAGGCGGACAGGGGCTACACTGAAGCTTTCTTT,CASSQADRGYTEAFF
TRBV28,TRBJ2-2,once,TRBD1,TGTGCCAGCAGTACGGGACAGGGAGTCACCGGGGAGCTGTTTTTT,CASSTGQGVTGELFF
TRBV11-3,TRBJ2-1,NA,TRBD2,TGTGCCAGCAGCTTGGGCCCTAGCGGACTCTACAATGAGCAGTTCTTC,CASSLGPSGLYNEQFF
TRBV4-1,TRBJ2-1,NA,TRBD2,TGCGCCAGCAGCCCCGGACTAGCCGGGGGTGAGCAGTTCTTC,CASSPGLAGGEQFF
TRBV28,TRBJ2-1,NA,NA,TGTGCCAGCAGGGGGCAGGGAATCCCTTTAGTGAATGAGCAGTTCTTC,CASRGQGIPLVNEQFF
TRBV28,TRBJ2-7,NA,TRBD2,TGTGCCAGCAGAAATATAGGACTAGCGGGGCCCTACGAGCAGTACTTC,CASRNIGLAGPYEQYF